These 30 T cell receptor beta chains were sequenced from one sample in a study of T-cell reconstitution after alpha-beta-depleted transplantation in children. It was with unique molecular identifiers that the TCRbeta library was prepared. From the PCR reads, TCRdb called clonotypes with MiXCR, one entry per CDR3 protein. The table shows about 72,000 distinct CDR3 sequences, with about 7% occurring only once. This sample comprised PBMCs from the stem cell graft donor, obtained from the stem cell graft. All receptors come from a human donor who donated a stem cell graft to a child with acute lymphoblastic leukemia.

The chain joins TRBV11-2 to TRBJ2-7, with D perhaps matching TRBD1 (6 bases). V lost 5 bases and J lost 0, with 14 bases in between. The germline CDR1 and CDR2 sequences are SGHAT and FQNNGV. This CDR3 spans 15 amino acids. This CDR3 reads CASSPRGQSSYEQYF. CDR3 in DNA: TGTGCCAGCAGCCCGAGAGGACAGAGCTCCTACGAGCAGTACTTC.

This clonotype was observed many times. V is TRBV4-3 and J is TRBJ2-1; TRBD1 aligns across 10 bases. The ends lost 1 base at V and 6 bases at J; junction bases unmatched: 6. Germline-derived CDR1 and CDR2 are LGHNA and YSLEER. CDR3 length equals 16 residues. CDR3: CASSQAHGTGANEQFF. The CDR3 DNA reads TGCGCCAGCAGCCAAGCGCACGGGACAGGGGCCAATGAGCAGTTCTTC.

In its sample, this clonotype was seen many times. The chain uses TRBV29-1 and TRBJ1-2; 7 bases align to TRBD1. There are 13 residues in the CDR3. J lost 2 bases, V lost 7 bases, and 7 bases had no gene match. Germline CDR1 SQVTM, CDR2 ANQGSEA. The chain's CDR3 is CSGRDSRNYGYTF. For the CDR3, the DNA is TGCAGCGGTCGGGACAGCCGGAACTATGGCTACACCTTC.

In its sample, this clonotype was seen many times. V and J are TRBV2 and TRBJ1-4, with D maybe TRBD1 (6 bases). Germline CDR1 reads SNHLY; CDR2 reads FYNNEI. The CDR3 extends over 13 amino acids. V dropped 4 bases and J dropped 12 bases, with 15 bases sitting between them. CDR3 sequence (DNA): TGTGCCAGCAGTGCGACAGGCCCGTCGGAACTGTTTTTT. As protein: CASSATGPSELFF.

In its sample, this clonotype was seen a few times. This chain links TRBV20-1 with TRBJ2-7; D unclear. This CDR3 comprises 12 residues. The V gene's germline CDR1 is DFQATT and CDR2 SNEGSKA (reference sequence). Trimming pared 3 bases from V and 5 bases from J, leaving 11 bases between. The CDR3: CSASVADDEQYF. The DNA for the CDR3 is TGCAGTGCTAGCGTGGCAGATGACGAGCAGTACTTC.

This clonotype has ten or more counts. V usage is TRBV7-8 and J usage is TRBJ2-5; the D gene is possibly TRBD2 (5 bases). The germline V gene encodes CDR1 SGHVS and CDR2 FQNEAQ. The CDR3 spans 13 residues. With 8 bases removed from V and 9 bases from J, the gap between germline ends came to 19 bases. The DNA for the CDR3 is TGTGCCAGCCGTTCCGGAGGTCTTGGGTCCCAGTACTTC. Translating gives CASRSGGLGSQYF.

The chain's CDR3 is CASSLQGNEQFF. The CDR3 coding sequence is TGTGCCAGCAGCCTACAGGGAAATGAGCAGTTCTTC. The chain recombines TRBV6-2 or TRBV6-3 with TRBJ2-1; a weak D match, TRBD1 (6 bases). The CDR3 length is 12 residues. The germline V and J ends were trimmed by 6 bases and 7 bases, with 10 bases remaining between them. Per germline, CDR1 MNHEY and CDR2 SVGEGT.

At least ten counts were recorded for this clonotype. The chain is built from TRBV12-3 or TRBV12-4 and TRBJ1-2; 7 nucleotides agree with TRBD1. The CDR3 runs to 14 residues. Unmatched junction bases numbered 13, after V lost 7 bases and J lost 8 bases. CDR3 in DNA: TGTGCCAGCAACCGCGACAGGGCTTTAGGGGGCTACACCTTC. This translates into CASNRDRALGGYTF.

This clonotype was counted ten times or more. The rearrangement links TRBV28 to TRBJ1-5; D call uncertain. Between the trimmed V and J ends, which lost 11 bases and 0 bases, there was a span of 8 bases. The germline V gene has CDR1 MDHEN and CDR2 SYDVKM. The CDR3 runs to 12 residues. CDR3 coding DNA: TGTGCCGGCGCATATAGCAATCAGCCCCAGCATTTT. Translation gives CAGAYSNQPQHF.

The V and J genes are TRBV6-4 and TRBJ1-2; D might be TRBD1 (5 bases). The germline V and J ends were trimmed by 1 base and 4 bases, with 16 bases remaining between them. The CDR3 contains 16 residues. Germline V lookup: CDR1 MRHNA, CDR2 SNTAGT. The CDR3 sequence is CASSDYVGQGGYGYTF. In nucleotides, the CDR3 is TGTGCCAGCAGTGACTACGTAGGGCAGGGCGGCTATGGCTACACCTTC.

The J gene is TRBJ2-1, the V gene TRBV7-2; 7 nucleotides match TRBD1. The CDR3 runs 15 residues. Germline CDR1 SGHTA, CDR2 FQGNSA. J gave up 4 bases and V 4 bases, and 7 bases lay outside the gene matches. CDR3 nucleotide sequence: TGTGCCAGCAGCTACACAGGACAGGTTTACAATGAGCAGTTCTTC. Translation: CASSYTGQVYNEQFF.

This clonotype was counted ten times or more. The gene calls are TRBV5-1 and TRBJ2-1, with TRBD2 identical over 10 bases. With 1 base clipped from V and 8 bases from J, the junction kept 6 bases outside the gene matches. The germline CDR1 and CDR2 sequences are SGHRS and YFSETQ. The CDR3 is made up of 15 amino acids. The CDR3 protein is CASSLRLAGEDEQFF. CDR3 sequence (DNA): TGCGCCAGCAGCTTGCGGCTAGCGGGAGAGGATGAGCAGTTCTTC.

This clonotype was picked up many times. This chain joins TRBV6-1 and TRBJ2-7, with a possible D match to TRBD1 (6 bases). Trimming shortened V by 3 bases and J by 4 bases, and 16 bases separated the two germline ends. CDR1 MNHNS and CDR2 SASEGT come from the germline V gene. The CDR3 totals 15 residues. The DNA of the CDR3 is TGTGCCAGCAGTGACTACTCGGACAGTGTGTACGAGCAGTACTTC. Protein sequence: CASSDYSDSVYEQYF.

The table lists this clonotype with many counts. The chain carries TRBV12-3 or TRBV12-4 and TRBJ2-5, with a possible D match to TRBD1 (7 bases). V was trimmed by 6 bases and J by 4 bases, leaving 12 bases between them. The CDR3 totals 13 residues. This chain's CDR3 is CASSGQEGETQYF. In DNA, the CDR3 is TGTGCCAGCAGCGGACAGGAGGGAGAGACCCAGTACTTC.

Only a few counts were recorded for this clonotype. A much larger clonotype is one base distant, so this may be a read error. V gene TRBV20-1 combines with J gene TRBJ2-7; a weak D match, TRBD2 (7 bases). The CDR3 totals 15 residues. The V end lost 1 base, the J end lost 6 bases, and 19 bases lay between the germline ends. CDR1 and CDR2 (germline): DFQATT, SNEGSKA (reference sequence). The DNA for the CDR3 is TGCAGTGCTAGAGCCCCCTGGGGGGGGCGGGCCGAGCAGTACTTC. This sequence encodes CSARAPWGGRAEQYF.

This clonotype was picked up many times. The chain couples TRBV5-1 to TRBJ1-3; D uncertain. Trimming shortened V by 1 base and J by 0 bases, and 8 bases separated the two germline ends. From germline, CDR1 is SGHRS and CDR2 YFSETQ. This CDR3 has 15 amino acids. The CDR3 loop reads CASSLPLSSGNTIYF. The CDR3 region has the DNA TGCGCCAGCAGCTTGCCGCTGAGCTCTGGAAACACCATATATTTT.

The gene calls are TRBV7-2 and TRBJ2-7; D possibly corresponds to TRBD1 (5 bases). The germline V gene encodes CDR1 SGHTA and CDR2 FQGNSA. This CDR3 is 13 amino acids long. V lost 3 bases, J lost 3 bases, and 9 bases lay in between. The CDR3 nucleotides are TGTGCCAGCAGCTTCGACAGACTCTACGAGCAGTACTTC. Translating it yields CASSFDRLYEQYF.

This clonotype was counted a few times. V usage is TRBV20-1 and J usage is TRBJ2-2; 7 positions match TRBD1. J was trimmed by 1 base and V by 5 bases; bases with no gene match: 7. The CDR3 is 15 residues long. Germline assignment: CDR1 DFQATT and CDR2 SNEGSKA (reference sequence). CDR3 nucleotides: TGCAGTGCTCCAGAGACAGGGATGAACACCGGGGAGCTGTTTTTT. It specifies CSAPETGMNTGELFF.

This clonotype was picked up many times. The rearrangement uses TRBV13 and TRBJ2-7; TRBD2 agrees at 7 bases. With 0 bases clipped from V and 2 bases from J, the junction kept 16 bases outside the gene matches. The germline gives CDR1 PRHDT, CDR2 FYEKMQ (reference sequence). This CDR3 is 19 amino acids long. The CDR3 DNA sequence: TGTGCCAGCAGCTTAGGCAAGGCAAGGGCTAGCGGCCTACCCTACGAGCAGTACTTC. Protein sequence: CASSLGKARASGLPYEQYF. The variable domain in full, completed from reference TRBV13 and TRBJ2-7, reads AAGVIQSPRHLIKEKRETATLKCYPIPRHDTVYWYQQGPGQDPQFLISFYEKMQSDKGSIPDRFSAQQFSDYHSELNMSSLELGDSALYFCASSLGKARASGLPYEQYFGPGTRLTVT.

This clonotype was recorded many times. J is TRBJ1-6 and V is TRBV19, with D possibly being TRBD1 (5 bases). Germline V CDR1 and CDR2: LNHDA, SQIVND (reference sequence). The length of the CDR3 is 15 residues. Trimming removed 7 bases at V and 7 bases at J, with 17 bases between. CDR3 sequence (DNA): TGTGCCAGTACCCTCGGAGACAGCCGAAATTCACCCCTCCACTTT. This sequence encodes CASTLGDSRNSPLHF.

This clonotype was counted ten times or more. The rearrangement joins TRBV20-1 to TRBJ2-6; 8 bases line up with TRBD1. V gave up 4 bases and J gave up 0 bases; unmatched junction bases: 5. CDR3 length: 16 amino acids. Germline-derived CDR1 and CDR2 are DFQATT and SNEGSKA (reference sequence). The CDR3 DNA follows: TGCAGTGCTACTGACAGGGGAAGCTCTGGGGCCAACGTCCTGACTTTC. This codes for CSATDRGSSGANVLTF.

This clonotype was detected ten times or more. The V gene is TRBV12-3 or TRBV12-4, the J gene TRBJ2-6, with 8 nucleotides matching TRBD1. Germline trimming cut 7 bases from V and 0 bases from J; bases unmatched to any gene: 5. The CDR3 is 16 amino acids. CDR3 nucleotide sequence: TGTGCCAGCATGGACAGGGAAGGCTCTGGGGCCAACGTCCTGACTTTC. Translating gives CASMDREGSGANVLTF.

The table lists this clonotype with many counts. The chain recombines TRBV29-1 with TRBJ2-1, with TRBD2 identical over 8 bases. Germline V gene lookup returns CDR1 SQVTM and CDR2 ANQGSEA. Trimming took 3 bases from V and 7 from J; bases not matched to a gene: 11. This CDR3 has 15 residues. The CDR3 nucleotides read TGCAGCGTTGAGGTCGGGAGGGGCCGGGGGAATGAGCAGTTCTTC. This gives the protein CSVEVGRGRGNEQFF.

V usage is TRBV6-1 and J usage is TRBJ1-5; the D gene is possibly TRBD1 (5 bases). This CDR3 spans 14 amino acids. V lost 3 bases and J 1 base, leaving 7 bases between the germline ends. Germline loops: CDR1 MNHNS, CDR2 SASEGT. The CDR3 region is CASSDGGSNQPQHF. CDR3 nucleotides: TGTGCCAGCAGTGACGGGGGAAGCAATCAGCCCCAGCATTTT.

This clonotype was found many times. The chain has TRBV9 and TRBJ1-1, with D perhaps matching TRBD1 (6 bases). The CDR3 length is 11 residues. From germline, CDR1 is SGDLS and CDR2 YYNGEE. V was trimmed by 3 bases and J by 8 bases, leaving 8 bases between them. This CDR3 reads CASSGTGEAFF. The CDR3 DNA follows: TGTGCCAGCAGCGGCACAGGGGAAGCTTTCTTT.

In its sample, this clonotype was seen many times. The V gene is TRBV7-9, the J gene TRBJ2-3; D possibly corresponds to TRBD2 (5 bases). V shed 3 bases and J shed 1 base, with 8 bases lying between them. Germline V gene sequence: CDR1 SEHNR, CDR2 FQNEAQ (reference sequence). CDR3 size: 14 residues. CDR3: CASSFRGGTDTQYF. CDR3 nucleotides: TGTGCCAGCAGCTTCCGGGGTGGCACAGATACGCAGTATTTT.

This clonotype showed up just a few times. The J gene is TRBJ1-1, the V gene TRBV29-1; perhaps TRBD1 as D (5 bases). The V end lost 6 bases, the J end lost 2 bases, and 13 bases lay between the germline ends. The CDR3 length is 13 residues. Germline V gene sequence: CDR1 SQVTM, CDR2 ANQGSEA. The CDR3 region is CSVSRGGNTEAFF. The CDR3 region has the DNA TGCAGCGTGAGCCGGGGGGGTAACACTGAAGCTTTCTTT.

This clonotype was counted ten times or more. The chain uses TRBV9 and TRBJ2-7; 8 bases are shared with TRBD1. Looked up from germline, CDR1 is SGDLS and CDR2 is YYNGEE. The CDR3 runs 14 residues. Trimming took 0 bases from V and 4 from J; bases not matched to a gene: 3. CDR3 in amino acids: CASSVADRVYEQYF. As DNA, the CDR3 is TGTGCCAGCAGCGTAGCGGACAGGGTATACGAGCAGTACTTC.

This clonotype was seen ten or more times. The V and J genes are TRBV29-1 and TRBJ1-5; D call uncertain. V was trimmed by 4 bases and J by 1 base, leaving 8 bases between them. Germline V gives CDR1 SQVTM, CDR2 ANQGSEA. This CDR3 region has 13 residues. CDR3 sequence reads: CSVVAASNQPQHF. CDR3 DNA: TGCAGCGTTGTGGCAGCGAGCAATCAGCCCCAGCATTTT.

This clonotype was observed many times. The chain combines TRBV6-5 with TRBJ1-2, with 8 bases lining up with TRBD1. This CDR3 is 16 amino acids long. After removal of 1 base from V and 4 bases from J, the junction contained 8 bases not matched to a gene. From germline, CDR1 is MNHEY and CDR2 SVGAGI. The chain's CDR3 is CASSYYVGQGGYGYTF. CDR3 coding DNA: TGTGCCAGCAGTTACTACGTAGGACAGGGCGGCTATGGCTACACCTTC.